The clone carrying this T cell receptor (beta chain) was picked up a small number of times. No antigen is known for it. Germline values: CDR1 MNHEY, CDR2 SVGEGT. V trimming: 2 bases; J trimming: 4 bases; junction bases outside the gene matches: 3. CDR3 size: 15 residues. The source of the sample is a study of human T cells and chemical hapten exposure. Findings and limits, study-wide: The study found that DPC sensitization did not change TCRs above 1 in 1000 frequency.

The study used a library that attached unique molecular identifiers to individual cDNA molecules. Via MiXCR, TCRdb re-called the 5' RACE reads, giving one row per CDR3 protein. The repertoire includes roughly 120,000 distinct CDR3 sequences, approximately 20% of them detected once, and 2.8% sits in the top ten. Unseparated into fractions, whole blood served as the source from which total RNA was extracted. The receptor comes from a human donor in good health. V is TRBV6-2 or TRBV6-3 and J is TRBJ1-5; TRBD1 matches at 9 bases. CDR3 DNA: TGTGCCAGCAGTTACCCAGGGACAGGGAATCAGCCCCAGCATTTT. It translates to CASSYPGTGNQPQHF.